Below, 21 T cell receptor beta chains from the same sample are listed, as sequenced in a study of cytomegalovirus exposure and HLA in healthy donors. This table comes from immunoSEQ multiplex PCR, and its TCRdb copy is limited to in-frame clones, with some not included. This table holds about 110,000 clones, approximately 85% found once. The sample comprised PBMCs. Every receptor here comes from a woman between 18 and 29 years old in good health and CMV-seronegative.

The chain joins TRBV27 to TRBJ1-1; possible D gene TRBD1, 5 bases. The CDR3 length is 16 residues. With 5 bases removed from V and 0 bases from J, the gap between germline ends came to 16 bases. Germline CDR1 MNHEY, CDR2 SMNVEV (reference sequence). The CDR3: CASSTHLGGVNTEAFF. CDR3 nucleotide sequence: TGTGCCAGCAGTACCCACCTAGGAGGGGTGAACACTGAAGCTTTCTTT.

The chain is built from TRBV2 and TRBJ1-1, with a possible D match to TRBD1 (5 bases). CDR3 length: 15 amino acids. Trimming stripped 1 base from V and 3 bases from J, with 12 bases between. CDR1 and CDR2 (germline): SNHLY, FYNNEI. The CDR3 DNA follows: TGTGCCAGCAGTGAAGGACAGCAACGATACACTGAAGCTTTCTTT. The encoded protein is CASSEGQQRYTEAFF.

The rearrangement joins TRBV18 to TRBJ1-2; D unclear. Deletions cut 0 bases from V and 8 bases from J, with 10 bases between. The CDR3 has 13 residues. Germline CDR1 KGHSH, CDR2 LQKENI. The CDR3 here is CASSPPNFGGYTF. CDR3 DNA: TGTGCCAGCTCACCACCTAACTTCGGGGGCTACACCTTC. Supplemented by reference TRBV18 and TRBJ1-2, the full variable domain reads NAGVMQNPRHLVRRRGQEARLRCSPMKGHSHVYWYRQLPEEGLKFMVYLQKENIIDESGMPKERFSAEFPKEGPSILRIQQVVRGDSAAYFCASSPPNFGGYTFGSGTRLTVV.

Points on this clone: Different DNA sequences within this sample yield the same CDR3. The chain has TRBV25-1 and TRBJ1-1; TRBD1 aligns across 8 bases. Germline CDR1 and CDR2: MGHDK and SYGVNS. The trim removed 6 bases at V and 4 bases at J, leaving 4 bases unmatched. CDR3 length: 13 residues. For the CDR3, the DNA is TGTGCCAGCAGCGGACAGGGAAGCACTGAAGCTTTCTTT. Its translation is CASSGQGSTEAFF.

V gene TRBV29-1 combines with J gene TRBJ1-3; D is uncertain. V shed 6 bases and J shed 2 bases, with 14 bases lying between them. Germline values: CDR1 SQVTM, CDR2 ANQGSEA. CDR3 length: 14 residues. In DNA, the CDR3 is TGCAGCGTCCGCGCCGGCGAGGCTGGAAACACCATATATTTT. Protein: CSVRAGEAGNTIYF.

This chain joins TRBV2 and TRBJ1-6; no clear D gene. Trimming removed 6 bases at V and 0 bases at J, with 12 bases between. Germline V lookup: CDR1 SNHLY, CDR2 FYNNEI. This CDR3 has 16 residues. The CDR3 coding sequence is TGTGCCAGCAGGGGAGGCCGCAGCTCCTATAATTCACCCCTCCACTTT. Its translation is CASRGGRSSYNSPLHF.

The genes are TRBV28 and TRBJ1-2; 10 positions match TRBD1. V gave up 5 bases and J gave up 3 bases; unmatched junction bases: 3. Germline V gene lookup returns CDR1 MDHEN and CDR2 SYDVKM. This CDR3 has 14 residues. This chain's CDR3 is CASSGDRGDYGYTF. The CDR3 nucleotides read TGTGCCAGCAGTGGGGACAGGGGAGACTATGGCTACACCTTC.

The CDR3 DNA sequence: TGTGCCAGCGGAGTGACAGGTCCGACGGGGCCCCAGCATTTT. This sequence encodes CASGVTGPTGPQHF. V is TRBV6-1 and J is TRBJ1-5; D is perhaps TRBD1 (6 bases). The CDR3 is made up of 14 amino acids. V was pared by 8 bases and J by 9 bases, with 20 bases between. The germline V gene encodes CDR1 MNHNS and CDR2 SASEGT.

This clone is a singleton in its sample. The rearrangement uses TRBV11-3 and TRBJ2-3, with 9 bases lining up with TRBD1. Germline CDR1 SGHNT, CDR2 YENEEA. After removal of 4 bases from V and 1 base from J, the junction contained 6 bases not matched to a gene. The CDR3 runs to 16 residues. In DNA form, the CDR3 reads TGTGCCAGCAGCTGGGGGACAGGGAGGGGCACAGATACGCAGTATTTT. It is translated as CASSWGTGRGTDTQYF.

The chain uses TRBV2 and TRBJ1-5; D gene uncertain. V lost 5 bases and J 0 bases, leaving 11 bases between the germline ends. There are 15 residues in the CDR3. CDR1 SNHLY and CDR2 FYNNEI come from the germline V gene. The CDR3 DNA follows: TGTGCCAGCAGTCGGACTGGGTATAGCAATCAGCCCCAGCATTTT. It codes for CASSRTGYSNQPQHF. The full variable domain, its missing parts supplied by reference TRBV2 and TRBJ1-5, is EPEVTQTPSHQVTQMGQEVILRCVPISNHLYFYWYRQILGQKVEFLVSFYNNEISEKSEIFDDQFSVERPDGSNFTLKIRSTKLEDSAMYFCASSRTGYSNQPQHFGDGTRLSIL.

The gene calls are TRBV2 and TRBJ1-5; D might be TRBD1 (5 bases). This CDR3 is built from 15 residues. V was shortened by 9 bases and J by 4 bases, with 19 bases between the two germline ends. The germline V gene has CDR1 SNHLY and CDR2 FYNNEI. CDR3 DNA sequence: TGTGCCAGGGGGGGACCCACATTACGGAATCAGCCCCAGCATTTT. Its protein product is CARGGPTLRNQPQHF.

This clone was observed once. This chain connects TRBV7-2 to TRBJ2-7, with 7 bases aligning to TRBD2. Trimming at V came to 5 bases and at J to 3 bases, leaving 7 bases not matched to a gene. The germline CDR1 and CDR2 sequences are SGHTA and FQGNSA. This CDR3 comprises 14 residues. The CDR3 loop reads CASSPDLAGYEQYF. Here the CDR3 DNA reads TGTGCCAGCAGCCCCGATTTAGCGGGCTACGAGCAGTACTTC.

The rearrangement links TRBV7-9 to TRBJ2-7, with D possibly TRBD1 on 7 matching bases. Trimming removed 1 base at V and 3 bases at J, with 13 bases between. Per the germline V gene, CDR1 is SEHNR and CDR2 is FQNEAQ (reference sequence). This CDR3 has 15 residues. The CDR3 reads CASSLGAGGLYEQYF. CDR3 coding DNA: TGTGCCAGCAGCTTAGGGGCAGGGGGACTCTACGAGCAGTACTTC.

J is TRBJ2-3 and V is TRBV29-1, with D unclear. The CDR3 is 11 residues long. The germline V gene has CDR1 SQVTM and CDR2 ANQGSEA. Trimming left V 4 bases short and J 4 bases short, with 6 bases between. DNA for the CDR3: TGCAGCGTTGCTATATCAGATACGCAGTATTTT. The encoded protein is CSVAISDTQYF.

V and J are TRBV6-1 and TRBJ2-3, with D perhaps matching TRBD2 (5 bases). Germline-derived CDR1 and CDR2 are MNHNS and SASEGT. The CDR3 consists of 15 residues. Trimming cost V 3 bases and J 2 bases, with 12 bases left between them. The CDR3 here is CASSDRGAYTDTQYF. CDR3 bases: TGTGCCAGCAGTGATCGGGGAGCATACACAGATACGCAGTATTTT.

This sequence joins TRBV5-1 and TRBJ1-1; possibly TRBD1 for D (5 bases). The germline V gene encodes CDR1 SGHRS and CDR2 YFSETQ. Deletions cut 0 bases from V and 4 bases from J, with 16 bases between. CDR3 size: 16 residues. The CDR3 region is CASSLERSSGGTEAFF. The CDR3 DNA reads as TGCGCCAGCAGCTTGGAACGCTCATCCGGGGGCACTGAAGCTTTCTTT.

This clone was picked up a small number of times. The V gene is TRBV7-7, the J gene TRBJ2-7; TRBD1 is a possible D gene (5 bases). CDR3 size: 13 residues. Deletions cut 0 bases from V and 3 bases from J, with 6 bases between. Germline V gives CDR1 SSHAT, CDR2 FNYEAQ (reference sequence). CDR3 protein: CASSLAGHYEQYF. The CDR3 DNA is TGTGCCAGCAGCTTAGCAGGACACTACGAGCAGTACTTC. The full variable domain, its missing parts supplied by reference TRBV7-7 and TRBJ2-7, is GAGVSQSPRYKVTKRGQDVTLRCDPISSHATLYWYQQALGQGPEFLTYFNYEAQPDKSGLPSDRFSAERPEGSISTLTIQRTEQRDSAMYRCASSLAGHYEQYFGPGTRLTVT.

This rearrangement joins TRBV7-9 to TRBJ2-5; weak D call: TRBD2 (5 bases). The ends were cut back, 5 bases at V and 2 bases at J, with 24 bases in the middle. The CDR3 is 18 residues long. Per the germline V gene, CDR1 is SEHNR and CDR2 is FQNEAQ (reference sequence). The CDR3 loop is CASSTLATSLSVQETQYF. The CDR3, as DNA: TGTGCCAGCAGCACCCTAGCAACCAGCCTTAGCGTACAAGAGACCCAGTACTTC.

The chain uses TRBV2 and TRBJ2-2; TRBD2 matches 11 bases. Germline V gene sequence: CDR1 SNHLY, CDR2 FYNNEI. The CDR3 is 16 residues long. Trimming at V came to 5 bases and at J to 2 bases, leaving 4 bases not matched to a gene. CDR3 region: CASSPGLAVNTGELFF. The CDR3 DNA follows: TGTGCCAGCAGTCCGGGACTAGCGGTAAACACCGGGGAGCTGTTTTTT.

The CDR3 DNA follows: TGTGCCAGCTCACAGGGGACCAATTCACCCCTCCACTTT. Its protein is CASSQGTNSPLHF. The rearrangement links TRBV6-6 to TRBJ1-6; 7 nucleotides align to TRBD1. This CDR3 is 13 amino acids long. Per germline, CDR1 MNHNY and CDR2 SVGAGI (reference sequence). The junction had 5 bases not matched to a gene; V was cut back by 8 bases and J by 7 bases.

The chain employs TRBV11-2 and TRBJ2-1; D is possibly TRBD1 (6 bases). With 8 bases removed from V and 3 bases from J, the gap between germline ends came to 20 bases. This CDR3 is 16 amino acids long. Germline V gene lookup returns CDR1 SGHAT and CDR2 FQNNGV. The CDR3 DNA follows: TGTGCCAGCGGTTTTTCCACCGGGACACTCTACAATGAGCAGTTCTTC. This translates into CASGFSTGTLYNEQFF.